This entry lists 20 T cell receptor beta chains sequenced from one sample in a study of T cell repertoires in cytomegalovirus infection. Antigens for these TCRs are unknown. TCRdb reanalysed the reads using MiXCR and keeps one entry per CDR3 protein. The top ten clones hold approximately 19% of a sample with approximately 260,000 distinct CDR3 sequences, about 20% of them seen once. The sample was cultured PBMCs, taken from culture after CMV antigen stimulation. All receptors derive from a human donor in good health (CMV status not recorded). Some clones in this sample may be carry-over from other donors' samples.

This clonotype came up a few times. The V gene is TRBV25-1, the J gene TRBJ1-1; D might be TRBD1 (6 bases). Trimming took 4 bases from V and 5 from J, leaving 17 bases between them. The germline V gene encodes CDR1 MGHDK and CDR2 SYGVNS. The CDR3 is 15 residues long. CDR3 region: CASSVPGGRGTEAFF. Here the CDR3 DNA reads TGTGCCAGCAGTGTACCGGGGGGGCGCGGGACTGAAGCTTTCTTT.

In its sample, this clonotype was seen a few times. The gene calls are TRBV20-1 and TRBJ2-1; 7 bases align to TRBD2. CDR3 length equals 13 residues. J gave up 9 bases and V 1 base, and 6 bases lay outside the gene matches. The germline V gene has CDR1 DFQATT and CDR2 SNEGSKA (reference sequence). The CDR3 loop reads CSARVPPGGEQFF. DNA for the CDR3: TGCAGTGCTAGAGTCCCCCCGGGGGGTGAGCAGTTCTTC.

Note on this clonotype: One end of the junction is discordant with germline, which a read error may explain. V and J are TRBV10-2 and TRBJ2-4; 8 nucleotides line up with TRBD2. This CDR3 comprises 13 residues. Germline assignment: CDR1 WSHSY and CDR2 SAAADI. Here the CDR3 reads CASSESLGTRCDF. The CDR3 DNA reads as TGCGCCAGCAGTGAGTCATTGGGGACTAGATGTGACTTC.

The sample holds a few counts of this clonotype. The J gene is TRBJ2-2, the V gene TRBV6-6, with 7 bases identical to TRBD2. The V gene's germline CDR1 is MNHNY and CDR2 SVGAGI (reference sequence). The CDR3 runs 15 residues. With V trimmed by 4 bases and J by 6 bases, 8 bases remained unmatched. The CDR3 DNA follows: TGTGCCAGCAGTTCCTTCGGACTAGGGGCCGGGGAGCTGTTTTTT. Its protein is CASSSFGLGAGELFF.

This clonotype was observed a handful of times. The J gene is TRBJ2-7, the V gene TRBV7-2; the D is unclear. The CDR3 is 14 residues long. V was cut by 1 base and J by 1 base, with 8 bases left in between. Germline V gene data show CDR1 as SGHTA and CDR2 as FQGNSA. In nucleotides, the CDR3 is TGTGCCAGCAGCTTAGTACCCGGTTCCTACGAGCAGTACTTC. Encoded protein: CASSLVPGSYEQYF. Looking up the rest from reference TRBV7-2 and TRBJ2-7 gives the full variable domain: GAGVSQSPSNKVTEKGKDVELRCDPISGHTALYWYRQSLGQGLEFLIYFQGNSAPDKSGLPSDRFSAERTGGSVSTLTIQRTQQEDSAVYLCASSLVPGSYEQYFGPGTRLTVT.

The chain combines TRBV10-3 with TRBJ1-1; no definite D call. Looked up from germline, CDR1 is ENHRY and CDR2 is SYGVKD. V lost 4 bases, J lost 0 bases, and 9 bases lay in between. The CDR3 totals 14 residues. DNA for the CDR3: TGTGCCATCAGTGCCGGTTCTATGAACACTGAAGCTTTCTTT. It codes for CAISAGSMNTEAFF.

This clonotype came up many times. The chain employs TRBV7-2 and TRBJ1-5; a weak D match, TRBD1 (5 bases). This CDR3 has 16 amino acids. The V gene's germline CDR1 is SGHTA and CDR2 FQGNSA. Deletions cut 5 bases from V and 5 bases from J, with 19 bases between. The CDR3 sequence: CASSPRTEGPYQPQHF. CDR3 in DNA: TGTGCCAGCAGCCCTAGGACGGAGGGACCCTATCAGCCCCAGCATTTT.

This rearrangement joins TRBV4-2 to TRBJ1-2; the D is unclear. Germline V CDR1 and CDR2: LGHNA, YNFKEQ. Deletions cut 0 bases from V and 6 bases from J, with 8 bases between. The CDR3 runs to 13 residues. The CDR3 DNA follows: TGTGCCAGCAGCCAAGATGAGAAGGATGGCTACACCTTC. Its translation is CASSQDEKDGYTF.

The chain is built from TRBV11-2 and TRBJ2-1; a possible D gene is TRBD1 (6 bases). V dropped 5 bases and J dropped 2 bases, with 13 bases sitting between them. The germline V gene encodes CDR1 SGHAT and CDR2 FQNNGV. The CDR3 loop spans 15 amino acids. The CDR3 DNA sequence: TGTGCCAGCAGCCCCCCGGACAGAACCTACAATGAGCAGTTCTTC. Protein: CASSPPDRTYNEQFF.

The V call is TRBV6-6, the J call TRBJ1-1, with D possibly being TRBD1 (6 bases). V dropped 2 bases and J dropped 4 bases, with 20 bases sitting between them. The CDR3 is 17 residues long. The germline gives CDR1 MNHNY, CDR2 SVGAGI (reference sequence). The CDR3 region has the DNA TGTGCCAGCAGTTACCCACATAGGGTCAGGGGAAGCACTGAAGCTTTCTTT. This encodes CASSYPHRVRGSTEAFF.

This clonotype was detected ten times or more. The V gene is TRBV20-1, the J gene TRBJ2-1; TRBD2 matches 9 bases. Germline V gene lookup returns CDR1 DFQATT and CDR2 SNEGSKA (reference sequence). With V trimmed by 0 bases and J by 3 bases, 12 bases remained unmatched. The CDR3 is 18 amino acids. CDR3 amino acids: CSARDLDSGSAGYNEQFF. Written as DNA, the CDR3 is TGCAGTGCTAGAGATCTCGATAGCGGGAGTGCTGGCTACAATGAGCAGTTCTTC.

The genes are TRBV7-2 and TRBJ1-2, with TRBD1 identical over 8 bases. Trimming removed 4 bases from V and 2 bases from J; junction bases left unmatched: 9. Germline-derived CDR1 and CDR2 are SGHTA and FQGNSA. This CDR3 spans 16 amino acids. The CDR3 region is CASSSDREGKNYGYTF. As DNA, the CDR3 is TGTGCCAGCAGCTCGGACAGGGAGGGGAAAAACTATGGCTACACCTTC.

The chain couples TRBV28 to TRBJ2-7; 7 bases fit TRBD1. The germline V gene encodes CDR1 MDHEN and CDR2 SYDVKM. V shed 5 bases and J 9 bases; nucleotides not matched to a gene: 13. There are 14 residues in the CDR3. DNA for the CDR3: TGTGCCAGCAGTGAGGGGGCCTTTACTACGGGGCAGTACTTC. Encoded protein: CASSEGAFTTGQYF.

The chain carries TRBV4-1 and TRBJ1-2; D perhaps matches TRBD1 (5 bases). From germline, CDR1 is MGHRA and CDR2 YSYEKL. The CDR3 sequence is 13 residues long. V was clipped by 7 bases and J by 3 bases, with 12 bases between them. The CDR3 bases are TGCGCCAGCAAGGCCCCGGGGGACTATGGCTACACCTTC. This translates into CASKAPGDYGYTF.

The V call is TRBV12-3 or TRBV12-4, the J call TRBJ1-3; 9 bases are shared with TRBD1. The CDR3 covers 14 residues. Here the CDR3 reads CALGGQGYGNTIYF. DNA of the CDR3: TGTGCTTTAGGGGGACAGGGTTATGGAAACACCATATATTTT.

This clonotype was detected only a few times. V is TRBV14 and J is TRBJ1-3, with 7 bases matching TRBD1. Germline CDR1 reads SGHDN; CDR2 reads FVKESK. The CDR3 consists of 16 residues. Trimming took 2 bases from V and 3 from J; bases not matched to a gene: 7. The CDR3 DNA is TGTGCCAGCAGCCAATCAACAGGGGACGATGGAAACACCATATATTTT. Residues: CASSQSTGDDGNTIYF.

This clonotype has a handful of counts. V and J are TRBV6-2 or TRBV6-3 and TRBJ2-1; the D gene is possibly TRBD2 (6 bases). Per germline, CDR1 MNHEY and CDR2 SVGEGT. The germline V and J ends were trimmed by 2 bases and 8 bases, with 13 bases remaining between them. The CDR3 spans 14 residues. Here the CDR3 DNA reads TGTGCCAGCAGTTACATCCGGGAGTCAGATGAGCAGTTCTTC. It translates to CASSYIRESDEQFF.

This clonotype was counted only a few times. The rearrangement links TRBV20-1 to TRBJ1-1; D not resolved. V was cut by 0 bases and J by 0 bases, with 8 bases left in between. In germline, CDR1 is DFQATT, CDR2 SNEGSKA (reference sequence). CDR3 size: 14 residues. The CDR3 spells CSARDAAMNTEAFF. The CDR3 DNA is TGCAGTGCTAGAGACGCAGCTATGAACACTGAAGCTTTCTTT.

This clonotype was detected many times. The genes are TRBV7-9 and TRBJ2-7; 8 nucleotides line up with TRBD2. Germline-derived CDR1 and CDR2 are SEHNR and FQNEAQ (reference sequence). Germline trimming cut 1 base from V and 2 bases from J; bases unmatched to any gene: 4. The CDR3 length is 15 residues. CDR3 coding DNA: TGTGCCAGCAGCTTAGGACAGCGGGGGACCTACGAGCAGTACGTC. Residues: CASSLGQRGTYEQYV.

A note on this clonotype: This may be a read error, as it is one base from a much larger clone. The chain is built from TRBV6-1 and TRBJ2-1, with D perhaps TRBD2 (6 bases). The DNA end favors TRBJ2-7, so the J call may be wrong. Germline assignment: CDR1 MNHNS and CDR2 SASEGT. The CDR3 runs 15 residues. CDR3 amino acids: CASSEVGSGYNEQYF. CDR3 sequence (DNA): TGTGCCAGCAGTGAAGTAGGGAGCGGGTACAATGAGCAGTACTTC.